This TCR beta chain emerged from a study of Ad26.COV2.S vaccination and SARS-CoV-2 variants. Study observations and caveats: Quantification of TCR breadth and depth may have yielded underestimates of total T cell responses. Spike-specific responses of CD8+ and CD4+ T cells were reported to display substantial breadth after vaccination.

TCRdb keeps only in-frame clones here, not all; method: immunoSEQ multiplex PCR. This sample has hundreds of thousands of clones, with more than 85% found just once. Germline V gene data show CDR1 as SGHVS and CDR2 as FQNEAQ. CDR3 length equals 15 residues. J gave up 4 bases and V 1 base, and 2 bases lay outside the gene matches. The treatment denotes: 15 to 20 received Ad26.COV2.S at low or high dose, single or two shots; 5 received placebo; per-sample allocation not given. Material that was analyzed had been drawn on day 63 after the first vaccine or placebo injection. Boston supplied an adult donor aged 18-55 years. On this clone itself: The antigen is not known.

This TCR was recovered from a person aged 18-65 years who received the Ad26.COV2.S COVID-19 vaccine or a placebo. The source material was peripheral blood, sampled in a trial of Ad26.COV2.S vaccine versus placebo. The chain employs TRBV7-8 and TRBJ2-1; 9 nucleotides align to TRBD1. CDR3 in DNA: TGTGCCAGCAGCTTAGGGGGGACAGGGTACAATGAGCAGTTCTTC. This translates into CASSLGGTGYNEQFF.